These T cell receptor beta chains were read from a single sample in a study of PD-1 blockade in classical Hodgkin lymphoma. Assay used: immunoSEQ multiplex PCR; TCRdb lists only in-frame clones, some missing. The sample includes roughly 9,000 clones, 75% seen only once; the top ten take about 4.6%. The sample was CD4+ T cells from blood, taken before the fourth cycle of nivolumab. These TCRs come from a human donor with classical Hodgkin lymphoma. Each CDR3 is given with its conserved first and last residue. The D gene is left open where the match is weak. Not every row has a clone size; where given, it reads once, few, many or a size class.

clone_size: NA
j_call: TRBJ2-1
v_call: TRBV5-1
d_call: TRBD2
cdr3_aa: CASSLLAGYYNEQFF
cdr3_nt: TGCGCCAGCAGCCTACTAGCGGGGTATTACAATGAGCAGTTCTTC

clone_size: NA
j_call: TRBJ1-1
v_call: TRBV5-1
d_call: NA
cdr3_aa: CASSLVVSGEAFF
cdr3_nt: TGCGCCAGCAGCTTGGTGGTTTCCGGTGAAGCTTTCTTT

clone_size: few
j_call: TRBJ1-6
v_call: TRBV10-2
d_call: NA
cdr3_aa: CASSRGGGSPLHF
cdr3_nt: TGCGCCAGCAGTCGGGGGGGCGGTTCACCCCTCCACTTT

clone_size: NA
j_call: TRBJ2-7
v_call: TRBV28
d_call: TRBD1
cdr3_aa: CASSLPTGNSYEQYF
cdr3_nt: TGTGCCAGCAGTTTACCGACAGGGAACTCCTACGAGCAGTACTTC

clone_size: once
j_call: TRBJ2-6
v_call: TRBV5-1
d_call: NA
cdr3_aa: CASSLDTFGSGANVLTF
cdr3_nt: TGCGCCAGCAGCTTGGATACTTTCGGCTCTGGGGCCAACGTCCTGACTTTC

clone_size: few
j_call: TRBJ1-1
v_call: TRBV19
d_call: TRBD1
cdr3_aa: CASSSQGARGTEAFF
cdr3_nt: TGTGCCAGTAGTTCCCAGGGGGCAAGGGGCACTGAAGCTTTCTTT

clone_size: NA
j_call: TRBJ1-4
v_call: TRBV6-1
d_call: NA
cdr3_aa: CASSQDGTTNEKLFF
cdr3_nt: TGTGCCAGCAGCCAGGACGGAACAACTAATGAAAAACTGTTTTTT

clone_size: NA
j_call: TRBJ1-2
v_call: TRBV2
d_call: TRBD1
cdr3_aa: CASSVTGDGYTF
cdr3_nt: TGTGCCAGCAGTGTCACAGGGGACGGCTACACCTTC

clone_size: NA
j_call: TRBJ2-3
v_call: TRBV27
d_call: TRBD2
cdr3_aa: CASSFYLAGTDTQYF
cdr3_nt: TGTGCCAGCAGTTTCTATCTAGCGGGGACAGATACGCAGTATTTT

clone_size: NA
j_call: TRBJ2-1
v_call: TRBV28
d_call: TRBD1
cdr3_aa: CASSLPGQYFDEQFF
cdr3_nt: TGTGCCAGCAGTTTACCGGGACAGTATTTCGATGAGCAGTTCTTC

clone_size: NA
j_call: TRBJ2-5
v_call: TRBV5-1
d_call: NA
cdr3_aa: CASSLMSGVAETQYF
cdr3_nt: TGCGCCAGCAGCTTGATGTCCGGGGTTGCGGAGACCCAGTACTTC

clone_size: NA
j_call: TRBJ1-1
v_call: TRBV6-5
d_call: TRBD1
cdr3_aa: CASNYQGATEAFF
cdr3_nt: TGTGCCAGCAACTACCAGGGGGCCACTGAAGCTTTCTTT

clone_size: NA
j_call: TRBJ1-6
v_call: TRBV7-8
d_call: NA
cdr3_aa: CASSLERGGPSYNSPLHF
cdr3_nt: TGTGCCAGCAGCTTGGAGCGGGGGGGTCCGTCCTATAATTCACCCCTCCACTTT

clone_size: NA
j_call: TRBJ1-5
v_call: TRBV6-5
d_call: NA
cdr3_aa: CASRRGLAPNQPQHF
cdr3_nt: TGTGCCAGCAGAAGAGGACTTGCCCCTAATCAGCCCCAGCATTTT

clone_size: NA
j_call: TRBJ2-7
v_call: TRBV7-8
d_call: NA
cdr3_aa: CASSLENRGEQYF
cdr3_nt: TGTGCCAGCAGCTTAGAGAACCGCGGGGAGCAGTACTTC

clone_size: once
j_call: TRBJ1-3
v_call: TRBV7-2
d_call: NA
cdr3_aa: CASSLVQGGNTIYF
cdr3_nt: TGTGCCAGCAGCTTAGTCCAAGGAGGAAACACCATATATTTT

clone_size: NA
j_call: TRBJ1-2
v_call: TRBV6-6
d_call: NA
cdr3_aa: CASSYSEANYGYTF
cdr3_nt: TGTGCCAGCAGTTACTCGGAGGCTAACTATGGCTACACCTTC

clone_size: NA
j_call: TRBJ1-4
v_call: TRBV19
d_call: NA
cdr3_aa: CASSIDRGGEKLFF
cdr3_nt: TGTGCCAGTAGTATAGACAGGGGAGGTGAAAAACTGTTTTTT

clone_size: NA
j_call: TRBJ1-1
v_call: TRBV28
d_call: TRBD1
cdr3_aa: CATWDRLTGTEAFF
cdr3_nt: TGTGCCACGTGGGACAGATTGACGGGCACTGAAGCTTTCTTT

clone_size: NA
j_call: TRBJ1-2
v_call: TRBV30
d_call: NA
cdr3_aa: CAWSGGGGAGGYTF
cdr3_nt: TGTGCCTGGAGTGGCGGCGGGGGAGCGGGTGGCTACACCTTC

clone_size: few
j_call: TRBJ1-2
v_call: TRBV5-6
d_call: NA
cdr3_aa: CASSFFGGSYGYTF
cdr3_nt: TGTGCCAGCAGCTTTTTTGGAGGGTCCTATGGCTACACCTTC

clone_size: NA
j_call: TRBJ1-1
v_call: TRBV28
d_call: NA
cdr3_aa: CASSGLQEAGTEAFF
cdr3_nt: TGTGCCAGCAGCGGATTACAGGAGGCGGGGACTGAAGCTTTCTTT

clone_size: NA
j_call: TRBJ2-3
v_call: TRBV6-6
d_call: NA
cdr3_aa: CASSYGGLTDTQYF
cdr3_nt: TGTGCCAGCAGTTACGGGGGCCTCACAGATACGCAGTATTTT

clone_size: NA
j_call: TRBJ2-2
v_call: TRBV4-2
d_call: TRBD2
cdr3_aa: CASDQRGVTNTGELFF
cdr3_nt: TGTGCCAGCGACCAGCGGGGGGTAACGAACACCGGGGAGCTGTTTTTT

clone_size: NA
j_call: TRBJ1-2
v_call: TRBV7-9
d_call: NA
cdr3_aa: CASSTLSGDYGYTF
cdr3_nt: TGTGCCAGCAGTACCCTCTCCGGAGACTATGGCTACACCTTC

clone_size: NA
j_call: TRBJ2-1
v_call: TRBV27
d_call: TRBD2
cdr3_aa: CASRRTSGSSYNEQFF
cdr3_nt: TGTGCCAGCAGGCGGACTAGCGGAAGCTCCTACAATGAGCAGTTCTTC

clone_size: NA
j_call: TRBJ2-2
v_call: TRBV7-9
d_call: NA
cdr3_aa: CASSLTGTGELFF
cdr3_nt: TGTGCCAGCAGCTTAACCGGCACCGGGGAGCTGTTTTTT

clone_size: few
j_call: TRBJ1-6
v_call: TRBV28
d_call: TRBD1
cdr3_aa: CASSLPLGTGASPLHF
cdr3_nt: TGTGCCAGCAGTTTGCCTCTGGGGACAGGGGCTTCACCCCTCCACTTT

clone_size: NA
j_call: TRBJ2-5
v_call: TRBV7-9
d_call: NA
cdr3_aa: CASSLSGGSQETQYF
cdr3_nt: TGTGCCAGCAGCTTAAGTGGAGGCAGTCAAGAGACCCAGTACTTC

clone_size: NA
j_call: TRBJ1-3
v_call: TRBV2
d_call: NA
cdr3_aa: CASSGNTIYF
cdr3_nt: TGTGCCAGCAGCGGAAACACCATATATTTT

clone_size: NA
j_call: TRBJ2-1
v_call: TRBV27
d_call: TRBD2
cdr3_aa: CASRIIAGGPDEQFF
cdr3_nt: TGTGCCAGCAGGATTATAGCGGGGGGGCCCGATGAGCAGTTCTTC

clone_size: once
j_call: TRBJ1-3
v_call: TRBV5-6
d_call: NA
cdr3_aa: CASSFFGSSTRGNTIYF
cdr3_nt: NA

clone_size: NA
j_call: TRBJ1-4
v_call: TRBV10-1
d_call: NA
cdr3_aa: CASQSGDEKLFF
cdr3_nt: TGCGCCAGTCAATCGGGAGATGAAAAACTGTTTTTT

clone_size: NA
j_call: TRBJ1-6
v_call: TRBV6-1
d_call: TRBD1
cdr3_aa: CASSEAQGTWGPLHF
cdr3_nt: TGTGCCAGCAGTGAAGCACAGGGGACCTGGGGTCCCCTCCACTTT

clone_size: NA
j_call: TRBJ1-6
v_call: TRBV5-4
d_call: TRBD1
cdr3_aa: CASRHPGQGSSYNSPLHF
cdr3_nt: TGTGCCAGCAGGCATCCGGGACAGGGAAGCTCCTATAATTCACCCCTCCACTTT

clone_size: NA
j_call: TRBJ2-5
v_call: TRBV23-1
d_call: NA
cdr3_aa: CASSRIRDGTIKETQYF
cdr3_nt: TGCGCCAGCAGTCGGATCCGGGACGGGACAATTAAAGAGACCCAGTACTTC

clone_size: NA
j_call: TRBJ1-4
v_call: TRBV5-6
d_call: NA
cdr3_aa: CASSRRQNEKLFF
cdr3_nt: TGTGCCAGCAGCCGGCGGCAAAATGAAAAACTGTTTTTT

clone_size: NA
j_call: TRBJ1-5
v_call: TRBV28
d_call: NA
cdr3_aa: CATRRRDYSNQPQHF
cdr3_nt: TGTGCCACCCGAAGGAGGGACTATAGCAATCAGCCCCAGCATTTT

clone_size: NA
j_call: TRBJ1-2
v_call: TRBV28
d_call: NA
cdr3_aa: CASSSLAPPRPIF
cdr3_nt: TGTGCCAGCAGTTCTTTGGCCCCCCCACGACCTATATTC

clone_size: NA
j_call: TRBJ1-3
v_call: TRBV11-2
d_call: TRBD1
cdr3_aa: CASSRHDRGYSSGNTIYF
cdr3_nt: TGTGCCAGCAGCCGCCATGACAGGGGGTATAGCTCTGGAAACACCATATATTTT